The 31 T cell receptor beta chains reported below all come from one sample, sequenced in a study of human thymus T cells. Clones were read by immunoSEQ multiplex PCR, and TCRdb kept only the in-frame ones, dropping some. Among about 44,000 clones listed, 85% to 95% were seen once. Sequenced: blood. The receptors originated from a boy under three years old with a congenital heart defect but otherwise immunologically healthy.

The V gene is TRBV7-2, the J gene TRBJ2-2; 8 bases map to TRBD1. V shed 1 base and J 5 bases; nucleotides not matched to a gene: 9. Germline CDR1 reads SGHTA; CDR2 reads FQGNSA. The CDR3 extends over 17 amino acids. CDR3 DNA: TGTGCCAGCAGCTTAGTTTTCGGGACAGGCGGGACCGGGGAGCTGTTTTTT. As protein: CASSLVFGTGGTGELFF. The complete variable domain, with remaining parts taken from reference TRBV7-2 and TRBJ2-2, reads GAGVSQSPSNKVTEKGKDVELRCDPISGHTALYWYRQSLGQGLEFLIYFQGNSAPDKSGLPSDRFSAERTGGSVSTLTIQRTQQEDSAVYLCASSLVFGTGGTGELFFGEGSRLTVL.

The CDR3 nucleotides read TGTGCCAGCAGTTCCGGAACTAGCGGCACAGATACGCAGTATTTT. Its translation: CASSSGTSGTDTQYF. The V gene is TRBV28, the J gene TRBJ2-3; 7 nucleotides align to TRBD2. Germline CDR1 is MDHEN and CDR2 is SYDVKM. Trimming at V came to 4 bases and at J to 1 base, leaving 5 bases not matched to a gene. This CDR3 is 15 amino acids long. Based on the CDR3 plus reference TRBV28 and TRBJ2-3, the full variable domain is DVKVTQSSRYLVKRTGEKVFLECVQDMDHENMFWYRQDPGLGLRLIYFSYDVKMKEKGDIPEGYSVSREKKERFSLILESASTNQTSMYLCASSSGTSGTDTQYFGPGTRLTVL.

This clone occurred once. V is TRBV5-5 and J is TRBJ2-7, with unresolved D. The germline V and J ends were trimmed by 0 bases and 3 bases, with 13 bases remaining between them. Germline assignment: CDR1 SGHKS and CDR2 YYEKEE (reference sequence). The CDR3 is made up of 15 amino acids. Written as DNA, the CDR3 is TGTGCCAGCAGCTTGGCATTAGTTCCCTTCTACGAGCAGTACTTC. Translated, it gives CASSLALVPFYEQYF.

J is TRBJ1-5 and V is TRBV9, with 8 bases matching TRBD1. The CDR3 sequence is 13 residues long. The trim removed 3 bases at V and 4 bases at J, leaving 0 bases unmatched. In germline, CDR1 is SGDLS, CDR2 YYNGEE. This CDR3 is CASSDRGNQPQHF. In DNA form, the CDR3 reads TGTGCCAGCAGCGACAGGGGGAATCAGCCCCAGCATTTT.

This chain links TRBV5-1 with TRBJ1-6, with D perhaps TRBD1 (6 bases). The germline V gene encodes CDR1 SGHRS and CDR2 YFSETQ. The CDR3 sequence is 16 residues long. Between the trimmed V and J ends, which lost 0 bases and 0 bases, there was a span of 7 bases. This CDR3 reads CASSLARGSYNSPLHF. The CDR3, as DNA: TGCGCCAGCAGCTTGGCCAGGGGCTCCTATAATTCACCCCTCCACTTT.

The CDR3 nucleotides are TGTGCCAGCAGTTTTCGGGGGCTTGGTGAAAAACTGTTTTTT. Its protein product is CASSFRGLGEKLFF. The V call is TRBV28, the J call TRBJ1-4; tentatively, D is TRBD1 (6 bases). This CDR3 region has 14 residues. Germline lookup yields CDR1 MDHEN and CDR2 SYDVKM. Trimming removed 3 bases from V and 7 bases from J, with 12 bases in between.

The rearrangement links TRBV6-1 to TRBJ1-3; D is uncertain. This CDR3 is 12 amino acids long. Germline assignment: CDR1 MNHNS and CDR2 SASEGT. Trimming took 8 bases from V and 0 from J, leaving 5 bases between them. The CDR3 reads CASPGSGNTIYF. The CDR3 DNA sequence: TGTGCCAGCCCGGGCTCTGGAAACACCATATATTTT.

This rearrangement joins TRBV6-5 to TRBJ1-1; D unclear. The CDR3 totals 13 residues. Trimming took off 0 bases at V and 4 bases at J, with 6 bases between the two ends. Germline V CDR1 and CDR2: MNHEY, SVGAGI. This CDR3 is CASSYSGSTEAFF. The CDR3 DNA sequence: TGTGCCAGCAGTTACTCAGGGAGCACTGAAGCTTTCTTT.

The chain joins TRBV4-1 to TRBJ2-7, with 8 bases that match TRBD1. Germline V lookup: CDR1 MGHRA, CDR2 YSYEKL. Germline trimming cut 0 bases from V and 3 bases from J; bases unmatched to any gene: 7. This CDR3 is built from 16 residues. DNA of the CDR3: TGCGCCAGCAGCCAAGACTCTAGGACAGGGAGCTACGAGCAGTACTTC. Translated, it gives CASSQDSRTGSYEQYF.

The rearrangement uses TRBV7-9 and TRBJ1-2; unclear D gene. The germline CDR1 and CDR2 sequences are SEHNR and FQNEAQ (reference sequence). Trimming left V 5 bases short and J 3 bases short, with 13 bases between. This CDR3 region has 14 residues. This chain's CDR3 is CASSLIPDYYGYTF. CDR3 nucleotide sequence: TGTGCCAGCAGCCTAATCCCGGACTACTATGGCTACACCTTC.

The V gene is TRBV5-1, the J gene TRBJ1-1; 9 positions match TRBD1. V dropped 5 bases and J dropped 7; count of bases not matched to a gene: 6. The CDR3 is made up of 13 amino acids. The V gene's germline CDR1 is SGHRS and CDR2 YFSETQ. For the CDR3, the DNA is TGCGCCAGCAGTACAGGGGGCTTGGGTGAAGCTTTCTTT. Its protein product is CASSTGGLGEAFF.

The V gene is TRBV28, the J gene TRBJ2-3; 9 bases match TRBD2. The trim removed 8 bases at V and 6 bases at J, leaving 9 bases unmatched. This CDR3 region has 14 residues. Germline V gene data show CDR1 as MDHEN and CDR2 as SYDVKM. CDR3 sequence (DNA): TGTGCCAGCCGCGGGGGGGCTTTTAGTGATACGCAGTATTTT. It is translated as CASRGGAFSDTQYF.

V and J are TRBV7-9 and TRBJ2-1, with 8 bases fitting TRBD2. The CDR3 consists of 17 residues. Per the germline V gene, CDR1 is SEHNR and CDR2 is FQNEAQ (reference sequence). Trimming at V came to 6 bases and at J to 1 base, leaving 11 bases not matched to a gene. Here the CDR3 DNA reads TGTGCCAGCAGTCCCGGGCTAGCGGGTCTGTCCTACAATGAGCAGTTCTTC. Protein product: CASSPGLAGLSYNEQFF. Complete variable domain (other parts from reference TRBV7-9 and TRBJ2-1): DTGVSQNPRHKITKRGQNVTFRCDPISEHNRLYWYRQTLGQGPEFLTYFQNEAQLEKSRLLSDRFSAERPKGSFSTLEIQRTEQGDSAMYLCASSPGLAGLSYNEQFFGPGTRLTVL.

The chain is built from TRBV5-1 and TRBJ2-7, with TRBD1 identical over 9 bases. Trimming cost V 4 bases and J 6 bases; bases outside gene matches: 2. CDR3 length: 12 residues. Germline CDR1 is SGHRS and CDR2 is YFSETQ. This CDR3 reads CASSTGQGEQYF. The CDR3 bases are TGCGCCAGCAGCACGGGACAGGGCGAGCAGTACTTC.

This CDR3 is CAWSGQSSGNTIYF. CDR3 nucleotides: TGTGCCTGGAGTGGACAGTCCTCTGGAAACACCATATATTTT. J is TRBJ1-3 and V is TRBV30; D possibly corresponds to TRBD1 (5 bases). Germline V lookup: CDR1 GTSNPN, CDR2 SVGIG (reference sequence). V lost 1 base to trimming and J lost 0 bases, with 7 bases between them. The CDR3 contains 14 residues.

The chain links TRBV28 to TRBJ2-7; 11 nucleotides match TRBD2. V lost 10 bases to trimming and J lost 6 bases; unmatched junction nucleotides: 8. Germline values: CDR1 MDHEN, CDR2 SYDVKM. This CDR3 region has 13 residues. The CDR3 DNA follows: TGTGCCACCTCGACTAGCGGGGCGATCGAGCAGTACTTC. Encoded protein: CATSTSGAIEQYF.

The chain uses TRBV19 and TRBJ2-1, with D perhaps TRBD1 or TRBD2 (6 bases each). The germline V and J ends were trimmed by 5 bases and 2 bases, with 22 bases remaining between them. The CDR3 totals 18 residues. Germline CDR1 is LNHDA and CDR2 is SQIVND (reference sequence). The CDR3 DNA sequence: TGTGCCAGTAGTCCGCTATGGACATCTCGGGGGCCCTACAATGAGCAGTTCTTC. It codes for CASSPLWTSRGPYNEQFF.

The chain combines TRBV5-4 with TRBJ1-2; a possible D gene is TRBD1 (6 bases). The CDR3 length is 12 residues. Trimming cost V 6 bases and J 10 bases, with 16 bases left between them. The germline V gene has CDR1 SGHNT and CDR2 YYREEE (reference sequence). CDR3 amino acids: CASKNTGGLYTF. The CDR3 region has the DNA TGTGCCAGCAAGAATACCGGGGGGCTCTACACCTTC.

This chain connects TRBV23-1 to TRBJ2-2, with 7 bases that match TRBD1. Being an ORF, TRBV23-1 has a function that is uncertain. The CDR3 spans 15 residues. The V gene end was trimmed by 4 bases and the J gene end by 2 bases; junction bases not matched to a gene: 4. The CDR3: CASSRQGVNTGELFF. CDR3 coding DNA: TGCGCCAGCAGTCGGCAGGGGGTAAACACCGGGGAGCTGTTTTTT.

The chain uses TRBV23-1 and TRBJ2-7, with 7 positions matching TRBD1. TRBV23-1 is flagged as an ORF with uncertain function. Trimming cost V 0 bases and J 3 bases; bases outside gene matches: 2. The CDR3 totals 14 residues. The CDR3, as DNA: TGCGCCAGCAGTCAATCCGGACAGGACTACGAGCAGTACTTC. This translates into CASSQSGQDYEQYF.

The rearrangement uses TRBV9 and TRBJ2-7, with TRBD2 identical over 7 bases. Germline CDR1 is SGDLS and CDR2 is YYNGEE. The J segment lost 0 bases and the V segment lost 4 bases, leaving 7 bases of the junction unmatched. This CDR3 comprises 15 residues. The CDR3 DNA reads TGTGCCAGCAGCCCCTCAGCGGGGCGCTCCTACGAGCAGTACTTC. It codes for CASSPSAGRSYEQYF.

V usage is TRBV25-1 and J usage is TRBJ2-5; D possibly uses TRBD1 or TRBD2 (7 bases each). The CDR3 length is 16 residues. V was trimmed by 1 base and J by 4 bases, leaving 16 bases between them. The germline CDR1 and CDR2 sequences are MGHDK and SYGVNS. The DNA for the CDR3 is TGTGCCAGCAGTGAATGGTGGCAGGGGGAGGGAGAGACCCAGTACTTC. Translated: CASSEWWQGEGETQYF.

The chain uses TRBV6-1 and TRBJ1-5; D call uncertain. Trimming removed 6 bases from V and 7 bases from J, with 13 bases in between. CDR1 and CDR2 from the germline V gene are MNHNS and SASEGT. This CDR3 region has 13 residues. CDR3 in amino acids: CASSSTREQPQHF. DNA of the CDR3: TGTGCCAGCAGCTCAACTAGAGAACAGCCCCAGCATTTT.

This chain joins TRBV11-3 and TRBJ2-2; D is undetermined. The V gene's germline CDR1 is SGHNT and CDR2 YENEEA. The CDR3 sequence is 15 residues long. V was pared by 1 base and J by 3 bases, with 9 bases between. In nucleotides, the CDR3 is TGTGCCAGCAGCTTAGGTAGCCGGTACACCGGGGAGCTGTTTTTT. Translation gives CASSLGSRYTGELFF.

The rearrangement links TRBV4-3 to TRBJ2-7; 7 nucleotides line up with TRBD1. J was trimmed by 2 bases and V by 0 bases; bases with no gene match: 7. Looked up from germline, CDR1 is LGHNA and CDR2 is YSLEER. The CDR3 covers 16 residues. CDR3 sequence: CASSQELEGAPYEQYF. CDR3 bases: TGCGCCAGCAGCCAAGAGCTCGAGGGGGCGCCCTACGAGCAGTACTTC.

The chain joins TRBV5-1 to TRBJ1-2, with unresolved D. Germline CDR1 reads SGHRS; CDR2 reads YFSETQ. This CDR3 spans 14 amino acids. Trimming left V 5 bases short and J 0 bases short, with 11 bases between. As DNA, the CDR3 is TGCGCCAGCAGTCGTTTTTCGGCTAACTATGGCTACACCTTC. Its protein is CASSRFSANYGYTF.

The CDR3 protein is CASSKARYARPSNYGYTF. CDR3 sequence (DNA): TGTGCCAGCAGCAAAGCGCGGTATGCAAGGCCTTCGAACTATGGCTACACCTTC. V usage is TRBV21-1 and J usage is TRBJ1-2. TRBV21-1 is shown as a pseudogene. The CDR3 is made up of 18 amino acids.

The V and J genes are TRBV5-4 and TRBJ2-3; 12 nucleotides line up with TRBD1. With V trimmed by 3 bases and J by 4 bases, 3 bases remained unmatched. CDR3 length equals 15 residues. Germline V gene data show CDR1 as SGHNT and CDR2 as YYREEE (reference sequence). CDR3 bases: TGTGCCAGCAGCTCCGGGACAGGGGGCGCAGATACGCAGTATTTT. Amino acids: CASSSGTGGADTQYF.

The chain has TRBV2 and TRBJ2-7; 11 bases are shared with TRBD2. This CDR3 has 14 residues. V lost 5 bases and J lost 2; bases outside the gene matches: 2. Germline V gene data show CDR1 as SNHLY and CDR2 as FYNNEI. This CDR3 is CASSRSGGAYEQYF. The CDR3 nucleotides read TGTGCCAGCAGTCGTAGCGGGGGGGCCTACGAGCAGTACTTC.

The chain employs TRBV6-5 and TRBJ1-6; 8 bases are shared with TRBD1. V lost 4 bases and J lost 5; bases outside the gene matches: 7. This CDR3 has 16 residues. The germline gives CDR1 MNHEY, CDR2 SVGAGI. CDR3 nucleotides: TGTGCCAGCAGTTTCGAAGGACAGGGAGATAATTCACCCCTCCACTTT. The encoded protein is CASSFEGQGDNSPLHF.

The chain recombines TRBV15 with TRBJ1-5; tentative D call: TRBD1 (5 bases). CDR1 is LNHNV and CDR2 is YYDKDF in the germline V gene (reference sequence). Trimming shortened V by 3 bases and J by 7 bases, and 13 bases separated the two germline ends. This CDR3 comprises 14 residues. This CDR3 reads CATSSWRGNQPQHF. The CDR3 DNA sequence: TGTGCCACCAGCAGTTGGAGGGGTAACCAGCCCCAGCATTTT.